Sequencing of this TCR beta chain was carried out in a study of vaccination effects on CD4 cells after COVID-19. Study details: Post-vaccine sample collection fell at a median of 72 days after the second dose.

Antigen-specific CD4+ T cell clonotypes were called by their expansion after viral peptide-pool culture in ViraFEST. Following 10 days of culture, CD4+ T cells were isolated. Subjects were given two BNT162b2 or mRNA-1273 vaccine doses. After fewer than 2.5 million PBMC were placed in each well, they were cultured with approximately 10 IU/ml IL-2 and about 10 ug/ml peptides. Half-medium changes using IL-2 medium occurred on days 3 and 7. Trimming removed 1 base from V and 2 bases from J, with 10 bases in between. CDR1 is SGHNT, CDR2 YENEEA, per germline. This CDR3 is built from 15 residues. About this clone: As yet, its antigen is unknown.

The data were produced by immunoSEQ multiplex PCR, yet TCRdb's version contains in-frame clones alone and is incomplete. The table lists about 46,000 clones, around 80% of them singletons. Study-wide findings and caveats: The study dataset contains few convalescent patients and includes no early post-infection timepoints.

The sequence was collected from a human donor who received a COVID-19 vaccine. The sequenced sample was CD4+ T cells from PBMCs cultured with HCoV-OC43 spike peptides, obtained after COVID-19 vaccination. Subset defined: HCoV-OC43 spike overlapping peptide pool stimulation. This chain links TRBV11-3 with TRBJ2-3, with D possibly matching TRBD2 (6 bases). The CDR3: CASSLAGENTDTQYF. The CDR3 DNA follows: TGTGCCAGCAGCTTAGCGGGAGAGAACACAGATACGCAGTATTTT.